The 26 T cell receptor beta chains below all came from one sample that was sequenced in a study of beta chain features in type 1 diabetes. Study-wide results and limits: Type 1 diabetes patients showed a moderate but significant shortening of TCRB CDR3s in all four CD4+ subsets.

Expressed TCRB transcripts were sequenced because the isolated RNA had all been reverse transcribed beforehand. Libraries were prepared by immunoSEQ multiplex PCR; TCRdb keeps only in-frame clonotypes and omits some of them. The sample holds a few hundred thousand clones, roughly a tenth seen once. What these receptors recognize is not known. The sequencing sample was made of central memory CD4+ T cells from blood. The receptors shown here come from a man aged 30-40 years with type 1 diabetes.

This rearrangement joins TRBV6-6 to TRBJ2-5, with 10 bases that match TRBD2. V was clipped by 4 bases and J by 5 bases; unmatched bases: 7. Germline V gene data show CDR1 as MNHNY and CDR2 as SVGAGI (reference sequence). This CDR3 is built from 15 residues. Written as DNA, the CDR3 is TGTGCCAGCAGTTCACCTAGCGGGAGAAGGGAGACCCAGTACTTC. It specifies CASSSPSGRRETQYF.

This clone was counted between two and nine times. The rearrangement links TRBV6-5 to TRBJ1-1; D unclear. CDR1 and CDR2 (germline): MNHEY, SVGAGI. V shed 6 bases and J shed 0 bases, with 8 bases lying between them. The CDR3 length is 13 residues. The CDR3 DNA is TGTGCCAGCAGACATCTACTGAACACTGAAGCTTTCTTT. Encoded protein: CASRHLLNTEAFF.

This chain connects TRBV28 to TRBJ1-2; D gene uncertain. From germline, CDR1 is MDHEN and CDR2 SYDVKM. Trimming took 3 bases from V and 0 from J, leaving 11 bases between them. The length of the CDR3 is 15 residues. The CDR3, as DNA: TGTGCCAGCAGTTTGGAAGACATACCTAACTATGGCTACACCTTC. This sequence encodes CASSLEDIPNYGYTF.

In this sample, this clone turned up many times. The chain employs TRBV11-2 and TRBJ2-5; no clear D. The germline V gene has CDR1 SGHAT and CDR2 FQNNGV. V lost 4 bases to trimming and J lost 1 base, with 1 base between them. The CDR3 runs to 11 residues. The CDR3 is CASSSQETQYF. The CDR3 DNA follows: TGTGCCAGCAGCTCCCAAGAGACCCAGTACTTC.

This clone turned up a few times. The gene calls are TRBV18 and TRBJ2-2; D may be TRBD1 (5 bases). V lost 3 bases and J 2 bases, leaving 13 bases between the germline ends. The CDR3 covers 16 residues. Germline V gene data show CDR1 as KGHSH and CDR2 as LQKENI. DNA for the CDR3: TGTGCCAGCTCACCGGGGCCCCGTTCTAACACCGGGGAGCTGTTTTTT. Protein product: CASSPGPRSNTGELFF.

The gene calls are TRBV29-1 and TRBJ2-3; 9 bases agree with TRBD1. V gave up 6 bases and J gave up 5 bases; unmatched junction bases: 9. The germline gives CDR1 SQVTM, CDR2 ANQGSEA. The CDR3 is 14 residues long. The CDR3 region has the DNA TGCAGCGTGCGAGGAGACAGGGGGATAGATACGCAGTATTTT. Translated, it gives CSVRGDRGIDTQYF.

This clone was seen more than once but under ten times. The chain combines TRBV6-6 with TRBJ1-2; weak D call: TRBD1 (5 bases). CDR1 MNHNY and CDR2 SVGAGI come from the germline V gene (reference sequence). V was trimmed by 6 bases and J by 2 bases, leaving 7 bases between them. The CDR3 is made up of 12 amino acids. CDR3 sequence: CASSEGNYGYTF. In nucleotides, the CDR3 is TGTGCCAGCAGCGAGGGGAACTATGGCTACACCTTC.

The chain links TRBV5-8 to TRBJ2-5; the match to TRBD2 covers 10 bases. The CDR3 has 16 amino acids. Germline lookup yields CDR1 SGHTS and CDR2 YDEGEE. With V trimmed by 0 bases and J by 3 bases, 5 bases remained unmatched. CDR3 residues: CASSLGASGSEETQYF. DNA of the CDR3: TGTGCCAGCAGCTTGGGGGCTAGCGGGAGCGAAGAGACCCAGTACTTC.

Comment on this clone: A much larger clone differs from this one at a single base, so this may be a read error. The V gene is TRBV7-6, the J gene TRBJ2-5; D not resolved. Germline V gives CDR1 SGHVS, CDR2 FNYEAQ. Deletions cut 4 bases from V and 0 bases from J, with 3 bases between. The CDR3 totals 12 residues. CDR3 sequence reads: CASSSYQETQYF. The CDR3 coding sequence is TGTGCCAGCAGCTCGTACCAAGAGACCCAGTACTTC.

This clone was seen more than once but under ten times. This chain links TRBV2 with TRBJ2-7; 7 bases are shared with TRBD1. Trimming cost V 3 bases and J 4 bases; bases outside gene matches: 3. CDR1 and CDR2 from the germline V gene are SNHLY and FYNNEI. The CDR3 is 13 residues long. This CDR3 reads CASSETGLYEQYF. The CDR3 DNA is TGTGCCAGCAGTGAGACAGGGTTGTACGAGCAGTACTTC.

This clone was counted only a few times. The V gene is TRBV30, the J gene TRBJ2-5; D perhaps matches TRBD2 (6 bases). The germline V and J ends were trimmed by 0 bases and 7 bases, with 9 bases remaining between them. This CDR3 contains 12 residues. In germline, CDR1 is GTSNPN, CDR2 SVGIG (reference sequence). In DNA form, the CDR3 reads TGTGCCTGGAGTGTAGGGCGGGGGACCCAGTACTTC. Translating gives CAWSVGRGTQYF.

This rearrangement joins TRBV2 to TRBJ1-3; D gene unclear. CDR1 is SNHLY and CDR2 is FYNNEI in the germline V gene. Trimming took off 2 bases at V and 0 bases at J, with 11 bases between the two ends. The CDR3 contains 16 residues. CDR3 nucleotides: TGTGCCAGCAGTGAAATGAGGACCACCTCTGGAAACACCATATATTTT. Encoded protein: CASSEMRTTSGNTIYF. Full variable domain (rest looked up from reference TRBV2 and TRBJ1-3): EPEVTQTPSHQVTQMGQEVILRCVPISNHLYFYWYRQILGQKVEFLVSFYNNEISEKSEIFDDQFSVERPDGSNFTLKIRSTKLEDSAMYFCASSEMRTTSGNTIYFGEGSWLTVV.

The rearrangement links TRBV19 to TRBJ2-5, with 13 bases identical to TRBD2. The germline gives CDR1 LNHDA, CDR2 SQIVND (reference sequence). J gave up 5 bases and V 5 bases, and 8 bases lay outside the gene matches. The CDR3 contains 16 residues. The CDR3 coding sequence is TGTGCCAGTAGTCTTCGGACTAGCGGGAGCCGGGAGACCCAGTACTTC. It encodes CASSLRTSGSRETQYF.

This chain joins TRBV7-8 and TRBJ2-1; 7 bases match TRBD2. Unmatched junction bases numbered 12, after V lost 5 bases and J lost 5 bases. CDR3 length: 16 residues. Germline loops: CDR1 SGHVS, CDR2 FQNEAQ. CDR3 residues: CASSPTRAGAHNEQFF. The CDR3 coding sequence is TGTGCCAGCAGCCCTACAAGGGCGGGAGCTCACAATGAGCAGTTCTTC.

The rearrangement joins TRBV6-5 to TRBJ1-1; weak D call: TRBD1 (5 bases). Germline CDR1 MNHEY, CDR2 SVGAGI. V lost 0 bases, J lost 6 bases, and 14 bases lay in between. This CDR3 spans 15 amino acids. As DNA, the CDR3 is TGTGCCAGCAGTTACTCTGGGGCCAGGGCCTCTGAAGCTTTCTTT. Its translation is CASSYSGARASEAFF.

This clone was seen only a few times. The V and J genes are TRBV20-1 and TRBJ1-4; D ambiguous. This CDR3 is 11 amino acids long. With 5 bases removed from V and 7 bases from J, the gap between germline ends came to 8 bases. From germline, CDR1 is DFQATT and CDR2 SNEGSKA (reference sequence). The CDR3 bases are TGCAGTGCTGGGGAGGGTGAAAAACTGTTTTTT. Translated, it gives CSAGEGEKLFF.

The chain joins TRBV9 to TRBJ1-1, with D hard to call. CDR1 is SGDLS, CDR2 YYNGEE, per germline. This CDR3 region has 14 residues. V shed 1 base and J shed 1 base, with 8 bases lying between them. The CDR3 region has the DNA TGTGCCAGCAGCGTAACTTCAGGGAACACTGAAGCTTTCTTT. Protein product: CASSVTSGNTEAFF. The full variable domain, completed using reference TRBV9 and TRBJ1-1, is DSGVTQTPKHLITATGQRVTLRCSPRSGDLSVYWYQQSLDQGLQFLIQYYNGEERAKGNILERFSAQQFPDLHSELNLSSLELGDSALYFCASSVTSGNTEAFFGQGTRLTVV.

This clone came up a few times. The sample has other DNA sequences that encode this CDR3 too. The chain recombines TRBV2 with TRBJ1-5; TRBD1 matches 8 bases. CDR3 length equals 14 residues. Germline CDR1 and CDR2: SNHLY and FYNNEI. With V trimmed by 7 bases and J by 3 bases, 5 bases remained unmatched. CDR3 in DNA: TGTGCCAGCACCAGGACAGGGAACAATCAGCCCCAGCATTTT. Translation: CASTRTGNNQPQHF.

This chain joins TRBV9 and TRBJ2-7; TRBD2 matches at 7 bases. CDR3 length: 16 residues. V lost 4 bases, J lost 2 bases, and 12 bases stayed unmatched. Germline V lookup: CDR1 SGDLS, CDR2 YYNGEE. CDR3 nucleotides: TGTGCCAGCAGCCCGGCCGCCGGCGGGGGACCCTACGAGCAGTACTTC. This sequence encodes CASSPAAGGGPYEQYF.

The genes are TRBV10-3 and TRBJ2-7; 7 positions match TRBD1. Germline-derived CDR1 and CDR2 are ENHRY and SYGVKD. The V segment lost 10 bases and the J segment 9 bases; nucleotides outside the gene matches: 9. This CDR3 is built from 11 residues. CDR3 coding DNA: TGTGCCACAAAACAGGGGATCGGGCAGTACTTC. As protein: CATKQGIGQYF.

Details on this clone: A read error is possible here, since a much larger clone lies one base away. The CDR3 nucleotides read TGTGCCAGCGGGGCCTCTGGGGCCAACGTCCTGACTTTC. This translates into CASGASGANVLTF. The gene calls are TRBV5-5 and TRBJ2-6; maybe TRBD1 (5 bases). The germline V and J ends were trimmed by 7 bases and 0 bases, with 5 bases remaining between them. Looked up from germline, CDR1 is SGHKS and CDR2 is YYEKEE (reference sequence). The CDR3 is 13 amino acids.

This chain joins TRBV29-1 and TRBJ2-2, with 7 bases identical to TRBD2. CDR1 is SQVTM and CDR2 is ANQGSEA in the germline V gene. The CDR3 covers 13 residues. CDR3 sequence reads: CNGGLMNTGELFF. The DNA of the CDR3 is TGCAACGGGGGACTAATGAACACCGGGGAGCTGTTTTTT.

CDR3 nucleotides: TGTGCCAGCAGCGTAGCACTAGCGGGAGTGGGCGAGCAGTACTTC. Protein sequence: CASSVALAGVGEQYF. The genes are TRBV9 and TRBJ2-7, with 11 positions matching TRBD2. V lost 0 bases to trimming and J lost 6 bases; unmatched junction nucleotides: 5. There are 15 residues in the CDR3. CDR1 SGDLS and CDR2 YYNGEE come from the germline V gene.

By sample share, this clone is medium-sized (0.01 to 0.1%). The gene calls are TRBV10-3 and TRBJ2-7; TRBD1 or TRBD2 may be the D gene (5 bases each). Trimming removed 5 bases from V and 0 bases from J, with 14 bases in between. This CDR3 spans 15 amino acids. Germline CDR1 and CDR2: ENHRY and SYGVKD. CDR3 in DNA: TGTGCCATCAGTCGGGGACCGCGATCCTCCTACGAGCAGTACTTC. Residues: CAISRGPRSSYEQYF.

This clone was seen more than once but under ten times. This sequence joins TRBV7-3 and TRBJ2-3, with 8 bases aligning to TRBD2. The CDR3 covers 15 residues. Trimming at V came to 2 bases and at J to 7 bases, leaving 8 bases not matched to a gene. In germline, CDR1 is SGHTA, CDR2 FQGTGA. The DNA for the CDR3 is TGTGCCAGCAGCTTATCAGCGGGAGAATGGAATACGCAGTATTTT. Translation gives CASSLSAGEWNTQYF.

The chain employs TRBV6-5 and TRBJ2-1; 7 bases agree with TRBD2. This CDR3 is built from 13 residues. V trimming: 7 bases; J trimming: 7 bases; junction bases outside the gene matches: 7. Germline V CDR1 and CDR2: MNHEY, SVGAGI. The CDR3 DNA is TGTGCCAGCACCGGGGGAGGGGAAAATGAGCAGTTCTTC. This encodes CASTGGGENEQFF.